The present T cell receptor (beta chain) was sequenced within a study of cytomegalovirus exposure and HLA in healthy donors. The study, taken as a whole, reports: Subsequent analysis found a tendency for first-cohort TCR clusters to co-occur within the 90 to 150 validation repertoires. In vitro checks showed that a few CMV-associated chains really do target CMV antigens. The study listed under 200 cytomegalovirus-associated TCR beta chains.

Sequencing was performed with immunoSEQ multiplex PCR; in TCRdb, only in-frame clones are kept and a portion is missing. The data show under 200,000 clones, around 90% seen once. The junction had 4 bases not matched to a gene; V was cut back by 3 bases and J by 5 bases. CDR3 length equals 15 residues. The germline gives CDR1 LGHNA, CDR2 YNFKEQ. This clone was observed once. What it binds is not known. Material: PBMCs. The clonotype comes from a woman under 30 in good health and CMV-seropositive. This sequence joins TRBV4-2 and TRBJ2-3; TRBD2 matches at 11 bases. The CDR3 DNA reads TGTGCCAGCAGCCACTTTAGCGGGAGGGTAGATACGCAGTATTTT. Encoded protein: CASSHFSGRVDTQYF.